The clone carrying this T cell receptor (beta chain) was counted many times. The target antigen is unknown. The CDR3 totals 12 residues. V shed 4 bases and J shed 4 bases, with 11 bases lying between them. Germline lookup yields CDR1 SQVTM and CDR2 ANQGSEA. This sample is drawn from a study of T cells in Graves' hyperthyroidism and ophthalmopathy. Whole-study findings and limits: Blood also showed most of the thyroid clonotypes that were expanded above 0.001.

Each person with ophthalmopathy scored at least 3 on the Clinical Activity Score, reached NOSPECS grade 4 or higher, and had been ill under 3 months. There were TCR beta CDR3 regions amplified from RNA transcripts. In the first-round RT-PCR of the TCR CDR3, the HTBI primer set was used. TCRdb ran MiXCR on the multiplex PCR reads and lists one entry per CDR3 protein. The sample lists about 250,000 distinct CDR3 sequences; approximately 25% were seen once. Sequencing was done on a sample of blood. The gene calls are TRBV29-1 and TRBJ2-7; D may be TRBD1 (6 bases). The clonotype was recovered from a woman aged 40 to 50 with Graves' ophthalmopathy. The CDR3 reads CSVAGGDYEQYF. The CDR3 nucleotides are TGCAGCGTTGCTGGGGGCGATTACGAGCAGTACTTC.